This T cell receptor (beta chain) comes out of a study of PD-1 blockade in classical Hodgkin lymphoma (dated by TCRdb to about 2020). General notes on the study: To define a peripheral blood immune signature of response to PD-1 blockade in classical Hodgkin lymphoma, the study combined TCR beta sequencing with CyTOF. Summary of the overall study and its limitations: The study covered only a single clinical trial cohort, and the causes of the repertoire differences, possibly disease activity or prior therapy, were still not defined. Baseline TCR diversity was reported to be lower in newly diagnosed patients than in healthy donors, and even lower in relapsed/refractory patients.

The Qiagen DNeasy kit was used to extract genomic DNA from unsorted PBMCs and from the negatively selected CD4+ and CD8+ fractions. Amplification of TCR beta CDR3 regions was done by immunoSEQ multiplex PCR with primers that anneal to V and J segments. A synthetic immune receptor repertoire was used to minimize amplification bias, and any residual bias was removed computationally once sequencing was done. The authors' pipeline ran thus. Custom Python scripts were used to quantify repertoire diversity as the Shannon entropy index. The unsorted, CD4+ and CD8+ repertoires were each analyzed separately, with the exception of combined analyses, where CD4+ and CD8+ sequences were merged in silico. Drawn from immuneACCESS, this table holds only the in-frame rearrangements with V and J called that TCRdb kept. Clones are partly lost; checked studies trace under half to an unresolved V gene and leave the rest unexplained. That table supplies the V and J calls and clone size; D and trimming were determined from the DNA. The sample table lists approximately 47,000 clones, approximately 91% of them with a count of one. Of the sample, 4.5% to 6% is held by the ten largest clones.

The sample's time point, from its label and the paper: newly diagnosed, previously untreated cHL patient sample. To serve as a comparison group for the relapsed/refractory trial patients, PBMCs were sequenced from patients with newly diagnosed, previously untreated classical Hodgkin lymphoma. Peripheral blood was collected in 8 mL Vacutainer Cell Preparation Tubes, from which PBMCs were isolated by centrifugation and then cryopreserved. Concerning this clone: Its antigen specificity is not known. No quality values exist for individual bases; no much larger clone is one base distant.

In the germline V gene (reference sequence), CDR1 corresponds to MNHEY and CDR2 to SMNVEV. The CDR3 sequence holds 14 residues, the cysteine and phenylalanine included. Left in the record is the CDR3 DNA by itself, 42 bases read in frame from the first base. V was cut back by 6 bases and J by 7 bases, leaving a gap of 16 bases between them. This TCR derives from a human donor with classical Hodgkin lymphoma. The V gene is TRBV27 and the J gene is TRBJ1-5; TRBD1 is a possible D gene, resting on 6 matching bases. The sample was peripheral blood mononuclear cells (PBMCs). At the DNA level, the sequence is TGTGCCAGCAGCCTAGGGGGGGCCCAGCAGCCCCAGCATTTT. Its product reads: CASSLGGAQQPQHF.